This entry features one T cell receptor (beta chain) sequence. Its antigen is unidentified. The CDR3 runs to 14 residues. Germline values: CDR1 SGHVS, CDR2 FQNEAQ. The V gene lost 1 base and the J gene lost 0 bases, with 7 bases spanning the gap. A multiplex PCR was run with 60 Vbeta primers and 13 Jbeta primers. Data came from immunoSEQ multiplex PCR; TCRdb stores just in-frame clones and leaves some out. The sample has approximately 150,000 clones; around 80% are singletons. These data belong to a study of cytomegalovirus exposure and HLA in healthy donors. Study-wide findings and caveats: Listed as cytomegalovirus-associated were 150 or so TCR beta chains. The HLA-A and HLA-B alleles of most subjects were reportedly predicted accurately from TCR beta sequences. Some public TCRs appeared in many individuals, while most sequences were rare.

The sample taken for sequencing was PBMCs. The clonotype originates from a middle-aged woman in good health and CMV-seronegative. The V and J genes are TRBV7-8 and TRBJ2-7, with D unclear. The DNA of the CDR3 is TGTGCCAGCAGCTTAGGGCAGGTCTCCTACGAGCAGTACTTC. As protein: CASSLGQVSYEQYF.